A single T cell receptor beta chain is shown here with its context. The data belong to a study of blood T cell repertoires in COVID-19. Study context: Acute-phase and convalescent COVID-19 samples originated in the United States, Italy and Spain.

Measured with immunoSEQ multiplex PCR; TCRdb has only the in-frame clones, and not every one. The data hold 310,000 or so clones, with 90% observed a single time. CDR3 length: 14 amino acids. V was shortened by 10 bases and J by 3 bases, with 16 bases between the two germline ends. Looked up from germline, CDR1 is ENHRY and CDR2 is SYGVKD. The chain recombines TRBV10-3 with TRBJ2-1; the D gene is possibly TRBD1 (6 bases). This receptor was taken from a woman aged 18-29 years with acute COVID-19. The sample comprised PBMCs or T cells enriched from blood (not recorded which). CDR3 DNA: TGTGCCACGGGGCGGACAGAGGACTACAATGAGCAGTTCTTC. This codes for CATGRTEDYNEQFF.